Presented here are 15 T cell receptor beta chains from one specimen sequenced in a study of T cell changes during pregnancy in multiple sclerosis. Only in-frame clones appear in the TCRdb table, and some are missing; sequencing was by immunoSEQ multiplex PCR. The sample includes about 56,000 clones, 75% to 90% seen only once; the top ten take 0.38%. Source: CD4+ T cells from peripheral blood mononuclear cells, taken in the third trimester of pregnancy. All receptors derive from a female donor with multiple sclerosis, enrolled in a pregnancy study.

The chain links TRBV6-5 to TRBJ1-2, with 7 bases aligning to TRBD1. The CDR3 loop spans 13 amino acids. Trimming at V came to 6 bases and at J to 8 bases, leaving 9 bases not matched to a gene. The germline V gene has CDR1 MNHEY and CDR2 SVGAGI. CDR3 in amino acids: CASSSRQGLGYTF. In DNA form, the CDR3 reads TGTGCCAGCAGCTCTCGACAGGGTTTGGGCTACACCTTC.

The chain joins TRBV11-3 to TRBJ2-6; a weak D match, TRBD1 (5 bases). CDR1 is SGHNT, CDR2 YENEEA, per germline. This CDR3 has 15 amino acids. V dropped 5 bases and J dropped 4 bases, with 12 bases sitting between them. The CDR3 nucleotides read TGTGCCAGCAGCAAAGGGGATTCGGGGGCCAACGTCCTGACTTTC. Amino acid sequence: CASSKGDSGANVLTF.

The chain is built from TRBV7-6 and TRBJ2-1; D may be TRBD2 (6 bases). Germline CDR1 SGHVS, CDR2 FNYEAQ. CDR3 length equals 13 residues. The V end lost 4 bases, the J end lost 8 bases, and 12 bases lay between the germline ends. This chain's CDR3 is CASSWDWKDEQFF. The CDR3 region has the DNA TGTGCCAGCAGCTGGGACTGGAAAGATGAGCAGTTCTTC. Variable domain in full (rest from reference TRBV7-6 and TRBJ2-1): GAGVSQSPRYKVTKRGQDVALRCDPISGHVSLYWYRQALGQGPEFLTYFNYEAQQDKSGLPNDRFSAERPEGSISTLTIQRTEQRDSAMYRCASSWDWKDEQFFGPGTRLTVL.

CDR3 amino acids: CSVHRGLNTEAFF. The DNA for the CDR3 is TGCAGCGTTCACCGAGGCCTCAACACTGAAGCTTTCTTT. The chain carries TRBV29-1 and TRBJ1-1, with D unclear. CDR1 is SQVTM, CDR2 ANQGSEA, per germline. V was shortened by 5 bases and J by 2 bases, with 12 bases between the two germline ends. CDR3 length equals 13 residues.

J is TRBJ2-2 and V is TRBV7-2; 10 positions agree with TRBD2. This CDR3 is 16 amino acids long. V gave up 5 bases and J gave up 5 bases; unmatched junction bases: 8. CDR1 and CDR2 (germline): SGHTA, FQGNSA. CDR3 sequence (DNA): TGTGCCAGCAGCCCGACCGGGACTAGCGTGACCGGGGAGCTGTTTTTT. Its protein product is CASSPTGTSVTGELFF.

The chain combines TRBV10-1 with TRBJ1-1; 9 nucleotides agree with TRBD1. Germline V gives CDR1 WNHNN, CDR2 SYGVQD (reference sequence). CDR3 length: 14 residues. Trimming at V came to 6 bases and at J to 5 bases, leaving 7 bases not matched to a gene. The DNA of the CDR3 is TGCGCCAGCAGGGGACAGGGCCAGGGGACTGAAGCTTTCTTT. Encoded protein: CASRGQGQGTEAFF.

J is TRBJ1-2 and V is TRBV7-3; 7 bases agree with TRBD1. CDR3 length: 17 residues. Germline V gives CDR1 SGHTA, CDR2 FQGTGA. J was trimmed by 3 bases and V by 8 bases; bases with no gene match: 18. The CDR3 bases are TGTGCCAGCGTCCCTCGAGGGGGCTGGGCAGGTGACTATGGCTACACCTTC. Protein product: CASVPRGGWAGDYGYTF.

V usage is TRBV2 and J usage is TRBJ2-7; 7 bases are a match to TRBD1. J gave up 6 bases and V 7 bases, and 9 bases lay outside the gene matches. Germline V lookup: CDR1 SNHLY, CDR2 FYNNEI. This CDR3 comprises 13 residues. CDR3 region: CASTPQGESEQYF. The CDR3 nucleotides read TGTGCCAGCACCCCCCAGGGGGAGAGCGAGCAGTACTTC.

This CDR3 is CASSDSIPGHYDEQFF. The CDR3 bases are TGCGCCAGCAGTGACTCCATACCGGGACATTACGATGAGCAGTTCTTC. The chain carries TRBV10-1 and TRBJ2-1; tentatively, D is TRBD1 (6 bases). V lost 3 bases and J 8 bases, leaving 20 bases between the germline ends. Germline-derived CDR1 and CDR2 are WNHNN and SYGVQD (reference sequence). This CDR3 is 16 amino acids long.

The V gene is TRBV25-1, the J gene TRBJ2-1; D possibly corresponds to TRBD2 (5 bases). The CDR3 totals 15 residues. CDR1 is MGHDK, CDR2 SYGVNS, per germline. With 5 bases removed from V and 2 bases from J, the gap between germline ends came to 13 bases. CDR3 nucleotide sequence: TGTGCCAGCAGTCGACGGGAACCAGCCTACAATGAGCAGTTCTTC. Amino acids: CASSRREPAYNEQFF.

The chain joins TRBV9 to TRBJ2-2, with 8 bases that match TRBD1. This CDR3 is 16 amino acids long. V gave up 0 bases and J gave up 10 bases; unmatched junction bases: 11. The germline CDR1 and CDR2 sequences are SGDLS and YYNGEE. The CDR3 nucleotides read TGTGCCAGCAGCGTAGGAGGACAGGGTGGGAGCAAGGAGCTGTTTTTT. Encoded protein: CASSVGGQGGSKELFF.

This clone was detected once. The CDR3 bases are TGTGCCAGCGTCTTACGGGACAGGGGAGAAAAACTGTTTTTT. It is translated as CASVLRDRGEKLFF. The chain has TRBV2 and TRBJ1-4, with 10 bases matching TRBD1. CDR1 SNHLY and CDR2 FYNNEI come from the germline V gene. J lost 8 bases, V lost 8 bases, and 8 bases had no gene match. CDR3 size: 14 residues.

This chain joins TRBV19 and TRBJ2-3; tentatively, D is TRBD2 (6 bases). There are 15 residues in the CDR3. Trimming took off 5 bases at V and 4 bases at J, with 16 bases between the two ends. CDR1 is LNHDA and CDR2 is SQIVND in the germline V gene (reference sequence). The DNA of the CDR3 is TGTGCCAGTAGTGCGCCCTTTGGGGAGGCAGATACGCAGTATTTT. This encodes CASSAPFGEADTQYF.

CDR3 protein: CASKLGGEQFF. In DNA, the CDR3 is TGTGCCAGCAAACTAGGTGGTGAGCAGTTCTTC. The rearrangement uses TRBV6-6 and TRBJ2-1, with D tentatively TRBD2 (5 bases). Germline V gene lookup returns CDR1 MNHNY and CDR2 SVGAGI (reference sequence). The length of the CDR3 is 11 residues. The germline V and J ends were trimmed by 7 bases and 9 bases, with 10 bases remaining between them.

The CDR3 bases are TGTGCCAGCAGTTCCGCACAGGGGAACTATGGCTACACCTTC. Protein product: CASSSAQGNYGYTF. J is TRBJ1-2 and V is TRBV27, with TRBD1 matching 7 bases. Germline values: CDR1 MNHEY, CDR2 SMNVEV (reference sequence). V shed 4 bases, J shed 2 bases, and the junction held 4 bases outside the gene matches. CDR3 length equals 14 residues.